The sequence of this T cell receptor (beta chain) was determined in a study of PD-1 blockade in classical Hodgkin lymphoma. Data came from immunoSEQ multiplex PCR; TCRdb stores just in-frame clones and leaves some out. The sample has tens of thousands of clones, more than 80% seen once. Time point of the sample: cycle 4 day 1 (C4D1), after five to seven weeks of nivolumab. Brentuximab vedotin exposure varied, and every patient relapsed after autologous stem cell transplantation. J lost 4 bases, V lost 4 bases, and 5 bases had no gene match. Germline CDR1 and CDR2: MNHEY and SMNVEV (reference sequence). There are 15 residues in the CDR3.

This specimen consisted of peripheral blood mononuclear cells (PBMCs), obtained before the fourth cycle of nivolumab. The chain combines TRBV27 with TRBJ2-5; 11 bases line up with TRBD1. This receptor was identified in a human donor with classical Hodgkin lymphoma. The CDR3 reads CASSSRTGGIETQYF. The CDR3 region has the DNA TGTGCCAGCAGTTCCCGGACAGGGGGCATAGAGACCCAGTACTTC.